This T cell receptor (beta chain) came from a study of identical twins. Study-level points and caveats: Fewer insertions were carried by abundant cord blood beta clonotypes, but none was seen in memory repertoires. Researchers reported weaker excess twin sharing in beta out-of-frame sequences.

Unique molecular identifiers were present on the cDNA, and a universal primer site came from template switching. TCRdb used MiXCR to reprocess the 5' RACE reads, holding one entry per CDR3 protein. The data show 450,000 to 650,000 distinct CDR3 sequences, nearly 10% seen once. This clonotype came up a few times. The antigen remains undetermined. CDR1 is MNHEY, CDR2 SMNVEV, per germline (reference sequence). The CDR3 spans 14 residues. The V gene lost 5 bases and the J gene lost 4 bases, with 14 bases spanning the gap. This sample was also put to use in a study of yellow fever vaccine responses in identical twins.

The clonotype was recovered from a woman aged 18-29 years in good health. The material sequenced was PBMCs. V is TRBV27 and J is TRBJ2-5; possible D gene TRBD2, 5 bases. CDR3 protein: CASSKTPGLETQYF. CDR3 nucleotides: TGTGCCAGCAGTAAAACTCCGGGGTTAGAGACCCAGTACTTC.